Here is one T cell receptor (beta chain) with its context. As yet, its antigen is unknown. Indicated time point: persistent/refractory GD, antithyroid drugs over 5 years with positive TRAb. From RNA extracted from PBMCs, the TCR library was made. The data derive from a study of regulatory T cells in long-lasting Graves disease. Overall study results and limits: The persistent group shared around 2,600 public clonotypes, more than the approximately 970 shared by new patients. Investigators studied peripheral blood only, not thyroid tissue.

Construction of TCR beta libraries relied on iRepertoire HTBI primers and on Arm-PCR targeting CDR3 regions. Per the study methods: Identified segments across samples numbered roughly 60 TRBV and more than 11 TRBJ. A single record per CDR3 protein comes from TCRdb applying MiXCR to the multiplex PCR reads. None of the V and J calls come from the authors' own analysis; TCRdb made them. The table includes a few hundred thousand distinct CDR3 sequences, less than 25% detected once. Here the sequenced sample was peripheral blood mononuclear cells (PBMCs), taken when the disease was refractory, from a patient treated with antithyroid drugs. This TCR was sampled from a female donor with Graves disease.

The chain's CDR3 is CASSPVPTGSRETQYF. In DNA, the CDR3 is TGTGCCAGCAGCCCCGTCCCGACAGGGAGTAGAGAGACCCAGTACTTC. The chain recombines TRBV5-4 with TRBJ2-5; 7 bases match TRBD1. Looked up from germline, CDR1 is SGHNT and CDR2 is YYREEE (reference sequence). The junction had 13 bases not matched to a gene; V was cut back by 4 bases and J by 4 bases. There are 16 residues in the CDR3.